This T cell receptor beta chain is from a study of blood T cell repertoires in COVID-19. Study information: Material from acute and convalescent COVID-19 was sourced from the United States, Italy and Spain.

Using immunoSEQ multiplex PCR, the repertoire was profiled, and TCRdb retains in-frame clones only, with some absent. The top ten clones hold over 9.5% of a sample with 150,000 to 200,000 clones, 82% of them seen once. Trimming at V came to 10 bases and at J to 2 bases, leaving 4 bases not matched to a gene. CDR3 length: 14 amino acids. Germline V gene data show CDR1 as MNHNY and CDR2 as SVGAGI (reference sequence). The sequencing sample was made of peripheral blood. This chain connects TRBV6-6 to TRBJ1-3, with 11 positions matching TRBD1. The TCR originated in a woman older than 75 with active or convalescent COVID-19. The CDR3 here is CATKGQGAGNTIYF. CDR3 DNA: TGTGCCACTAAGGGACAGGGGGCTGGAAACACCATATATTTT.